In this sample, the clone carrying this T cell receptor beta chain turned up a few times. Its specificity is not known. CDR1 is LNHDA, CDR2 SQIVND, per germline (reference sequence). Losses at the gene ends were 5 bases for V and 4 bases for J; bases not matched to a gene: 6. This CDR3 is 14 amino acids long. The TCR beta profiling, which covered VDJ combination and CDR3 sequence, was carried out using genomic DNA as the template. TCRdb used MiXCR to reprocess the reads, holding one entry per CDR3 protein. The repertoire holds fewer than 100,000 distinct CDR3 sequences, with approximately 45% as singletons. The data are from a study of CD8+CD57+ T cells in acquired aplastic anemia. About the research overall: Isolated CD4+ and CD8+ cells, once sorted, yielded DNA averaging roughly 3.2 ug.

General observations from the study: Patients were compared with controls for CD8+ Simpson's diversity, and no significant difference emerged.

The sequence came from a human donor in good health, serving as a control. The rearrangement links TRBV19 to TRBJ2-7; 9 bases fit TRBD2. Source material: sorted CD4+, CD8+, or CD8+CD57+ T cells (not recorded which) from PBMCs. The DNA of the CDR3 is TGTGCCAGTAGTGCCCTGCGGGGGGGGTACGAGCAGTACTTC. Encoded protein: CASSALRGGYEQYF. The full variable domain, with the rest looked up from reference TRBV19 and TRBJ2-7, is DGGITQSPKYLFRKEGQNVTLSCEQNLNHDAMYWYRQDPGQGLRLIYYSQIVNDFQKGDIAEGYSVSREKKESFPLTVTSAQKNPTAFYLCASSALRGGYEQYFGPGTRLTVT.